This TCR beta chain was captured in a study of T cell responses to AZD1222 COVID-19 vaccine. Germline trimming cut 5 bases from V and 4 bases from J; bases unmatched to any gene: 9. The CDR3 is 15 residues long. Germline CDR1 is SGHAT and CDR2 is FQNNGV. Sequenced by immunoSEQ multiplex PCR; TCRdb stores in-frame clones only, minus some. The sample contains roughly 160,000 clones, roughly nine tenths of which appear only once. The input for sequencing was peripheral blood, taken on day 0 of AZD1222 vaccination. The sequence was obtained from an adult in good health. The chain joins TRBV11-2 to TRBJ2-7, with 9 bases that match TRBD1. The CDR3 sequence: CASSPGTGKFYEQYF. Here the CDR3 DNA reads TGTGCCAGCAGCCCCGGGACAGGGAAGTTTTACGAGCAGTACTTC.